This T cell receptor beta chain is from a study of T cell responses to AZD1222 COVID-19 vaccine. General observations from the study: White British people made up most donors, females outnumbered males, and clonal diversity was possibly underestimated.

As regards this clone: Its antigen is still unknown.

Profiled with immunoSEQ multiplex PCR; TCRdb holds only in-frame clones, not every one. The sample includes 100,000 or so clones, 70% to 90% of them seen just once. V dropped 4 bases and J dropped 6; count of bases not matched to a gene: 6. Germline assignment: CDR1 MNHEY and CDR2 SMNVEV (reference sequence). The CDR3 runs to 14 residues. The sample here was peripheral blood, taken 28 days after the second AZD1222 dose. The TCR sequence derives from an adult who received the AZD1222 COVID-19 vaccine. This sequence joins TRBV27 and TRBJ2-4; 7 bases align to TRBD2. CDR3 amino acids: CASSYLGGANIQYF. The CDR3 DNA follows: TGTGCCAGCAGTTACCTGGGAGGGGCAAACATTCAGTACTTC.